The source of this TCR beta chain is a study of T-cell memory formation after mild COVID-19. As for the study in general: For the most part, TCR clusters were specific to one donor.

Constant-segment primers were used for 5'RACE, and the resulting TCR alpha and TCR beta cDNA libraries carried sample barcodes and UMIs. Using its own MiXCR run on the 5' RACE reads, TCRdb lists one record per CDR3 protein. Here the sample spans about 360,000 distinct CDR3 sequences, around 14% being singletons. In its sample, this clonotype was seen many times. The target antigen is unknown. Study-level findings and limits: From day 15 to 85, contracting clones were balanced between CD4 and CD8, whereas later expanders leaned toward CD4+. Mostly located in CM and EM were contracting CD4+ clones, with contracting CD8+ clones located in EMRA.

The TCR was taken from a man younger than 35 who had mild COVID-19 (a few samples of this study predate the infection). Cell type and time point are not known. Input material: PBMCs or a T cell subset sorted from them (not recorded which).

The CDR3 here is CATGTVLSSYEQYF. CDR3 DNA: TGTGCCACCGGGACAGTCCTCAGCTCCTACGAGCAGTACTTC. The V gene is TRBV10-3, the J gene TRBJ2-7, with 7 nucleotides matching TRBD1. Germline CDR1 ENHRY, CDR2 SYGVKD. Losses at the gene ends were 10 bases for V and 0 bases for J; bases not matched to a gene: 9. This CDR3 is 14 amino acids long.